One and the same sample provided the 26 T cell receptor beta chains below, sequenced in a study of blood T cell repertoires in COVID-19. Sequencing was performed with immunoSEQ multiplex PCR; in TCRdb, only in-frame clones are kept and a portion is missing. The sample shows 250,000 to 300,000 clones, 75% to 90% of them seen only once. Sequenced input: PBMCs or T cells enriched from blood (not recorded which). The receptors derive from a middle-aged man who had recovered from COVID-19.

The rearrangement links TRBV12-5 to TRBJ2-2; D remains ambiguous. V lost 8 bases to trimming and J lost 6 bases, with 10 bases between them. Germline V CDR1 and CDR2: LGHNT, FRNRAP. This CDR3 is 12 amino acids long. The CDR3 region has the DNA TGTGCTAGTTCCTGGGCCGCCGGGGAGCTGTTTTTT. Translated: CASSWAAGELFF.

CDR3 protein: CASSLSGTGFYEQYF. The CDR3 nucleotides read TGTGCCAGCAGCTTATCCGGGACAGGGTTCTACGAGCAGTACTTC. This chain joins TRBV7-2 and TRBJ2-7; 9 nucleotides match TRBD1. CDR3 size: 15 residues. Germline V gene data show CDR1 as SGHTA and CDR2 as FQGNSA. V gave up 2 bases and J gave up 3 bases; unmatched junction bases: 5.

V and J are TRBV9 and TRBJ1-1; 8 bases align to TRBD1. With 4 bases clipped from V and 4 bases from J, the junction kept 9 bases outside the gene matches. This CDR3 contains 15 residues. Germline lookup yields CDR1 SGDLS and CDR2 YYNGEE. This CDR3 is CASSPRDRGGTEAFF. In DNA form, the CDR3 reads TGTGCCAGCAGCCCGCGTGACAGGGGAGGCACTGAAGCTTTCTTT.

This clone was recorded once. This CDR3 is also generated by other DNA sequences in the sample. The rearrangement links TRBV5-1 to TRBJ2-5; a possible D gene is TRBD1 (5 bases). Germline loops: CDR1 SGHRS, CDR2 YFSETQ. The V end lost 0 bases, the J end lost 2 bases, and 8 bases lay between the germline ends. The CDR3 covers 14 residues. CDR3 nucleotide sequence: TGCGCCAGCAGCTTGGGACAGTATCAAGAGACCCAGTACTTC. Its translation: CASSLGQYQETQYF.

Details on this clone: A read error may produce the germline difference seen at one junction end. The chain carries TRBV7-7 and TRBJ2-2; D remains ambiguous. The germline V gene has CDR1 SSHAT and CDR2 FNYEAQ (reference sequence). The CDR3 covers 14 residues. In DNA form, the CDR3 reads TGTGCTAGCAGCCCACAGCCGAACACCGGGGAGCTGTTTTTT. Its translation is CASSPQPNTGELFF.

The rearrangement uses TRBV7-9 and TRBJ1-3; D is perhaps TRBD1 (6 bases). CDR3 length: 14 residues. Looked up from germline, CDR1 is SEHNR and CDR2 is FQNEAQ (reference sequence). V was pared by 5 bases and J by 7 bases, with 15 bases between. The DNA of the CDR3 is TGTGCCAGCAGCCATGAGGGGCAGGGGAACACCATATATTTT. This sequence encodes CASSHEGQGNTIYF.

This chain joins TRBV4-1 and TRBJ2-3, with 9 positions matching TRBD2. Germline V gene sequence: CDR1 MGHRA, CDR2 YSYEKL. The V gene end was trimmed by 0 bases and the J gene end by 2 bases; junction bases not matched to a gene: 6. This CDR3 contains 17 residues. CDR3 sequence (DNA): TGCGCCAGCAGCCAAGAAGCTCTAGCGGGGAACACAGATACGCAGTATTTT. Translation: CASSQEALAGNTDTQYF.

This clone came up once. CDR3 DNA sequence: TGTGCTAGTGGTTTGTCCGGGACAGGGGCCACTGAAGCTTTCTTT. Its protein product is CASGLSGTGATEAFF. The chain recombines TRBV12-5 with TRBJ1-1; TRBD1 agrees at 10 bases. This CDR3 has 15 residues. V was pared by 2 bases and J by 4 bases, with 4 bases of the junction left unmatched. Germline V lookup: CDR1 LGHNT, CDR2 FRNRAP.

The J gene is TRBJ2-1, the V gene TRBV11-3, with D possibly being TRBD2 (7 bases). The CDR3 totals 15 residues. V gave up 1 base and J gave up 7 bases, with 14 bases separating them. In germline, CDR1 is SGHNT, CDR2 YENEEA. CDR3 coding DNA: TGTGCCAGCAGCTTAGGTGGGGGGGCCGGAAATGAGCAGTTCTTC. Protein: CASSLGGGAGNEQFF.

V usage is TRBV7-3 and J usage is TRBJ2-1, with 9 nucleotides matching TRBD1. The V and J ends lost 5 bases and 3 bases, in that order; junction bases with no gene match: 11. This CDR3 is built from 17 residues. Germline V gene lookup returns CDR1 SGHTA and CDR2 FQGTGA. In nucleotides, the CDR3 is TGTGCCAGCAGCAAGGCGAATACAGGGGGCGGCTACAATGAGCAGTTCTTC. Amino acids: CASSKANTGGGYNEQFF.

The genes are TRBV11-2 and TRBJ2-2; TRBD2 matches at 14 bases. The CDR3 has 16 residues. CDR1 and CDR2 (germline): SGHAT, FQNNGV. J was trimmed by 8 bases and V by 4 bases; bases with no gene match: 6. CDR3: CASSSGTSGSRGELFF. DNA of the CDR3: TGTGCCAGCAGCTCCGGGACTAGCGGGAGCAGGGGGGAGCTGTTTTTT.

The rearrangement uses TRBV9 and TRBJ2-7, with TRBD2 identical over 14 bases. V gave up 4 bases and J gave up 6 bases; unmatched junction bases: 6. Germline V gene sequence: CDR1 SGDLS, CDR2 YYNGEE. The CDR3 sequence is 15 residues long. DNA of the CDR3: TGTGCCAGCAGCAGACTAGCGGGGGGGCTCGGCGAGCAGTACTTC. It encodes CASSRLAGGLGEQYF. Full variable domain (rest looked up from reference TRBV9 and TRBJ2-7): DSGVTQTPKHLITATGQRVTLRCSPRSGDLSVYWYQQSLDQGLQFLIQYYNGEERAKGNILERFSAQQFPDLHSELNLSSLELGDSALYFCASSRLAGGLGEQYFGPGTRLTVT.

This clone was counted a single time. This chain's CDR3 is CASSGGRASYNEQFF. CDR3 in DNA: TGTGCCAGCAGCGGCGGGAGAGCTTCTTACAATGAGCAGTTCTTC. The V gene is TRBV7-3, the J gene TRBJ2-1; 7 nucleotides align to TRBD2. Germline V CDR1 and CDR2: SGHTA, FQGTGA. The CDR3 is 15 amino acids. The V gene end was trimmed by 5 bases and the J gene end by 4 bases; junction bases not matched to a gene: 8.

This clone was observed a handful of times. The rearrangement uses TRBV5-1 and TRBJ1-2, with 8 nucleotides matching TRBD1. The V gene end was trimmed by 0 bases and the J gene end by 8 bases; junction bases not matched to a gene: 6. The CDR3 runs 14 residues. Germline V gene sequence: CDR1 SGHRS, CDR2 YFSETQ. The CDR3 DNA sequence: TGCGCCAGCAGCTTGGTAGGACAGGGTGGCGGCTACACCTTC. Translation gives CASSLVGQGGGYTF. Complete variable domain (other parts from reference TRBV5-1 and TRBJ1-2): KAGVTQTPRYLIKTRGQQVTLSCSPISGHRSVSWYQQTPGQGLQFLFEYFSETQRNKGNFPGRFSGRQFSNSRSEMNVSTLELGDSALYLCASSLVGQGGGYTFGSGTRLTVV.

The chain carries TRBV5-1 and TRBJ2-5, with 11 bases that match TRBD2. V was pared by 0 bases and J by 1 base, with 2 bases of the junction left unmatched. CDR1 and CDR2 from the germline V gene are SGHRS and YFSETQ. This CDR3 region has 16 residues. The CDR3 sequence: CASSLGLAGIQETQYF. CDR3 bases: TGCGCCAGCAGCTTGGGACTAGCGGGAATCCAAGAGACCCAGTACTTC.

This chain joins TRBV12-5 and TRBJ2-5; 11 positions match TRBD2. The V gene end was trimmed by 4 bases and the J gene end by 2 bases; junction bases not matched to a gene: 6. The germline gives CDR1 LGHNT, CDR2 FRNRAP. The CDR3 spans 16 residues. The CDR3 DNA sequence: TGTGCTAGTGGTTCCCTGACTAGCGGGAAACAAGAGACCCAGTACTTC. Translated, it gives CASGSLTSGKQETQYF.

The J gene is TRBJ1-3, the V gene TRBV10-3; D is perhaps TRBD1 (6 bases). Germline-derived CDR1 and CDR2 are ENHRY and SYGVKD. V lost 10 bases and J 1 base, leaving 17 bases between the germline ends. The CDR3 loop spans 15 amino acids. As DNA, the CDR3 is TGTGCCACCGGAGTAGGGGGGGCGTCTGGAAACACCATATATTTT. As protein: CATGVGGASGNTIYF.

The V call is TRBV5-6, the J call TRBJ1-5, with TRBD1 matching 7 bases. The germline V gene encodes CDR1 SGHDT and CDR2 YYEEEE. This CDR3 spans 14 amino acids. The trim removed 5 bases at V and 2 bases at J, leaving 4 bases unmatched. The CDR3, as DNA: TGTGCCAGCAGTTACAGGGGCGGCAATCAGCCCCAGCATTTT. Its protein is CASSYRGGNQPQHF.

The chain joins TRBV28 to TRBJ1-5; 8 bases are a match to TRBD1. This CDR3 spans 16 amino acids. The V and J ends lost 2 bases and 5 bases, in that order; junction bases with no gene match: 8. The germline gives CDR1 MDHEN, CDR2 SYDVKM. The CDR3 reads CASSLGQGASYQPQHF. CDR3 DNA sequence: TGTGCCAGCAGTTTAGGGCAGGGGGCATCTTATCAGCCCCAGCATTTT.

This rearrangement joins TRBV11-3 to TRBJ1-2; D is uncertain. The CDR3 contains 13 residues. Between the trimmed V and J ends, which lost 0 bases and 7 bases, there was a span of 9 bases. CDR1 is SGHNT and CDR2 is YENEEA in the germline V gene. The CDR3 loop is CASSLERMVGYTF. The CDR3 DNA sequence: TGTGCCAGCAGCTTAGAGAGAATGGTTGGCTACACCTTC.

Only one count was recorded for this clone. The chain recombines TRBV5-1 with TRBJ1-2; no definite D call. V shed 0 bases and J shed 7 bases, with 16 bases lying between them. The CDR3 is 15 amino acids. Germline CDR1 and CDR2: SGHRS and YFSETQ. CDR3 region: CASSLVSSSAGGYTF. DNA of the CDR3: TGCGCCAGCAGCTTGGTGTCTTCTTCAGCGGGTGGCTACACCTTC. Looking up the rest from reference TRBV5-1 and TRBJ1-2 gives the full variable domain: KAGVTQTPRYLIKTRGQQVTLSCSPISGHRSVSWYQQTPGQGLQFLFEYFSETQRNKGNFPGRFSGRQFSNSRSEMNVSTLELGDSALYLCASSLVSSSAGGYTFGSGTRLTVV.

The chain couples TRBV28 to TRBJ1-1, with D possibly being TRBD1 (6 bases). The CDR3 is 16 residues long. The germline V and J ends were trimmed by 3 bases and 1 base, with 15 bases remaining between them. The germline CDR1 and CDR2 sequences are MDHEN and SYDVKM. The CDR3 DNA is TGTGCCAGCAGTTTGCATCAGGGGAGACGGAACACTGAAGCTTTCTTT. Translated: CASSLHQGRRNTEAFF.

This sequence joins TRBV5-1 and TRBJ2-7; 8 positions agree with TRBD1. The CDR3 sequence is 17 residues long. V trimming: 5 bases; J trimming: 4 bases; junction bases outside the gene matches: 17. Germline V gene data show CDR1 as SGHRS and CDR2 as YFSETQ. For the CDR3, the DNA is TGCGCCAGCAGGCCTGGGGTTCCGGGACAGGTGACGTACGAGCAGTACTTC. As protein: CASRPGVPGQVTYEQYF.

The V gene is TRBV3-1 (or the pseudogene TRBV3-2), the J gene TRBJ2-7; possibly TRBD1 for D (5 bases). Trimming shortened V by 0 bases and J by 2 bases, and 8 bases separated the two germline ends. The CDR3 spans 14 residues. The germline V gene has CDR1 LGHDT and CDR2 YNNKEL (reference sequence). CDR3 in amino acids: CASSQDPGTYEQYF. In DNA form, the CDR3 reads TGTGCCAGCAGCCAAGATCCAGGGACCTACGAGCAGTACTTC.

The gene calls are TRBV9 and TRBJ2-7; TRBD1 might be the D (5 bases). CDR3 length: 15 amino acids. V dropped 1 base and J dropped 4 bases, with 15 bases sitting between them. Germline assignment: CDR1 SGDLS and CDR2 YYNGEE. The CDR3 protein is CASSVTAGKSYEQYF. CDR3 DNA sequence: TGTGCCAGCAGCGTAACTGCAGGGAAATCGTACGAGCAGTACTTC. Looking up the rest from reference TRBV9 and TRBJ2-7 gives the full variable domain: DSGVTQTPKHLITATGQRVTLRCSPRSGDLSVYWYQQSLDQGLQFLIQYYNGEERAKGNILERFSAQQFPDLHSELNLSSLELGDSALYFCASSVTAGKSYEQYFGPGTRLTVT.

The chain couples TRBV30 to TRBJ2-1, with TRBD1 matching over 11 bases. This CDR3 comprises 13 residues. V gave up 3 bases and J gave up 8 bases; unmatched junction bases: 3. Germline V gives CDR1 GTSNPN, CDR2 SVGIG (reference sequence). The CDR3 region has the DNA TGTGCCTGGAGCCGGGGACAGGGGGATGAGCAGTTCTTC. It translates to CAWSRGQGDEQFF.